This entry lists 10 T cell receptor beta chains sequenced from one sample in a study of CD8 T cells in ankylosing spondylitis. One entry per CDR3 protein results from TCRdb running MiXCR on the 5' RACE reads. The sample records 250,000 or so distinct CDR3 sequences, about 24% being singletons. Source material: blood, either unsorted or a sorted T cell fraction (not recorded which). The receptors originated from a male donor with ankylosing spondylitis or in good health (not recorded which).

This clonotype was detected a few times. This chain joins TRBV7-8 and TRBJ2-3, with TRBD2 as a possible D gene (5 bases). Germline-derived CDR1 and CDR2 are SGHVS and FQNEAQ. V lost 2 bases, J lost 6 bases, and 15 bases lay in between. There are 15 residues in the CDR3. The chain's CDR3 is CASSLRGTPADTQYF. The CDR3 DNA is TGTGCCAGCAGCTTACGGGGTACCCCAGCGGATACGCAGTATTTT.

The sample holds many counts of this clonotype. The genes are TRBV20-1 and TRBJ2-7, with D perhaps TRBD2 (5 bases). Trimming left V 3 bases short and J 5 bases short, with 14 bases between. The CDR3 extends over 13 amino acids. In germline, CDR1 is DFQATT, CDR2 SNEGSKA (reference sequence). The CDR3 loop is CSASSPAGDEQYF. The CDR3 bases are TGCAGTGCTAGTTCCCCGGCCGGGGACGAGCAGTACTTC.

The gene calls are TRBV27 and TRBJ2-7; D may correspond to TRBD1 or TRBD2 (6 bases each). CDR3 size: 13 residues. Trimming left V 6 bases short and J 5 bases short, with 14 bases between. CDR1 is MNHEY and CDR2 is SMNVEV in the germline V gene (reference sequence). The CDR3 sequence: CASRDPGANEQYF. Here the CDR3 DNA reads TGTGCCAGCAGAGACCCGGGGGCTAACGAGCAGTACTTC.

At least ten counts were recorded for this clonotype. The chain recombines TRBV12-3 or TRBV12-4 with TRBJ2-1; D is possibly TRBD2 (5 bases). Trimming took 3 bases from V and 5 from J, leaving 11 bases between them. The CDR3 contains 14 residues. Here the CDR3 reads CASSFENGDNEQFF. CDR3 sequence (DNA): TGTGCCAGCAGTTTTGAGAACGGGGACAATGAGCAGTTCTTC.

The V call is TRBV29-1, the J call TRBJ2-7; the match to TRBD2 covers 8 bases. V lost 4 bases, J lost 2 bases, and 4 bases stayed unmatched. The germline gives CDR1 SQVTM, CDR2 ANQGSEA. The CDR3 is made up of 13 amino acids. The CDR3 DNA reads as TGCAGCGTTGCCGCGGGGGGAGCCTACGAGCAGTACTTC. This encodes CSVAAGGAYEQYF.

This clonotype was observed many times. The chain couples TRBV2 to TRBJ2-5; D possibly matches TRBD1 or TRBD2 (5 bases each). The CDR3 is 14 residues long. Deletions cut 7 bases from V and 3 bases from J, with 15 bases between. CDR1 and CDR2 (germline): SNHLY, FYNNEI. The CDR3 here is CASILGTVEETQYF. DNA of the CDR3: TGTGCCAGCATTTTAGGGACGGTGGAAGAGACCCAGTACTTC.

The chain has TRBV12-3 or TRBV12-4 and TRBJ2-1, with 7 bases identical to TRBD1. J gave up 6 bases and V 6 bases, and 8 bases lay outside the gene matches. The CDR3 length is 14 residues. Here the CDR3 reads CASRQSDRANEQFF. CDR3 DNA: TGTGCCAGCAGACAGAGCGACAGGGCCAATGAGCAGTTCTTC.

In its sample, this clonotype was seen many times. The chain couples TRBV4-1 to TRBJ2-2; no clear D. This CDR3 has 14 amino acids. CDR1 is MGHRA and CDR2 is YSYEKL in the germline V gene. V lost 1 base to trimming and J lost 5 bases, with 8 bases between them. This CDR3 is CASSQGMATGELFF. The CDR3, as DNA: TGCGCCAGCAGCCAAGGGATGGCAACCGGGGAGCTGTTTTTT.

This clonotype was seen more than once but under ten times. The gene calls are TRBV20-1 and TRBJ2-1, with TRBD1 identical over 7 bases. Germline loops: CDR1 DFQATT, CDR2 SNEGSKA (reference sequence). The junction had 11 bases not matched to a gene; V was cut back by 3 bases and J by 12 bases. CDR3 length: 13 residues. The CDR3 sequence: CSASFTGQVRQFF. The CDR3 coding sequence is TGCAGTGCTAGCTTCACCGGACAGGTACGGCAGTTCTTC.

This clonotype has a handful of counts. The chain couples TRBV6-5 to TRBJ2-5; 11 bases are shared with TRBD2. The CDR3 consists of 16 residues. Germline-derived CDR1 and CDR2 are MNHEY and SVGAGI. V lost 0 bases, J lost 2 bases, and 2 bases stayed unmatched. CDR3 in amino acids: CASSYSGTSGQETQYF. The DNA for the CDR3 is TGTGCCAGCAGTTACTCAGGGACTAGCGGTCAAGAGACCCAGTACTTC.